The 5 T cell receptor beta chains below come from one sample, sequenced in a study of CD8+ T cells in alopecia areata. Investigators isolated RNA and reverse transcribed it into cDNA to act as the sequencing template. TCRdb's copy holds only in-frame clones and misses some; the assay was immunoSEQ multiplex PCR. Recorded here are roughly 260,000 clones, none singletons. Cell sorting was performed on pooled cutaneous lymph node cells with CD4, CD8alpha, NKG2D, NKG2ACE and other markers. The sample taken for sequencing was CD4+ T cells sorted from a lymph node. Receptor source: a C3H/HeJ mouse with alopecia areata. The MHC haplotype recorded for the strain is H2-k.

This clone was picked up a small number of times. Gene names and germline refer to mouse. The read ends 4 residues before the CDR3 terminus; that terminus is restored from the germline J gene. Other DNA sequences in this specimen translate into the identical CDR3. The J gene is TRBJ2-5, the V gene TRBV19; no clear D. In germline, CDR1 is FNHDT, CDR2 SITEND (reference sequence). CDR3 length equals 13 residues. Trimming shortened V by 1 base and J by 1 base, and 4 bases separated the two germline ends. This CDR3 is CASSIWDQDTQYF. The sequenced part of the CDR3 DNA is TGTGCCAGCAGTATATGGGACCAAGAC.

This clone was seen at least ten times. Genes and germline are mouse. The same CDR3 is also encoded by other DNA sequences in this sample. Partial CDR3 DNA: TGTGCCAGCAGTCCGGGACAGGGGAACTCC. Residues: CASSPGQGNS. The entire CDR3 reads CASSPGQGNSDYTF. The rearrangement joins TRBV13-3 to TRBJ1-2, with 10 bases lining up with TRBD1. The CDR3 end is not reached by the read, which stops 4 residues before it; the germline J gene fills it in. Trimming removed 4 bases from V and 2 bases from J; junction bases left unmatched: 2. Germline V lookup: CDR1 NNHDY, CDR2 SYVADS. This CDR3 has 14 residues.

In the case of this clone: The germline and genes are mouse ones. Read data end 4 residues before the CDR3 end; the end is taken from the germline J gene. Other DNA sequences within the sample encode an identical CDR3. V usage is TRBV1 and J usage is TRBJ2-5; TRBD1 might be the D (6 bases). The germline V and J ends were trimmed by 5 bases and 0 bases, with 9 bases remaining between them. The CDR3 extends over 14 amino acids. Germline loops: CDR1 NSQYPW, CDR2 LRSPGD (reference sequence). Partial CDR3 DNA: TGCACCTGCAGTCTACAGGGTAACCAAGAC. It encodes CTCSLQGNQD. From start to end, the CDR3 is CTCSLQGNQDTQYF.

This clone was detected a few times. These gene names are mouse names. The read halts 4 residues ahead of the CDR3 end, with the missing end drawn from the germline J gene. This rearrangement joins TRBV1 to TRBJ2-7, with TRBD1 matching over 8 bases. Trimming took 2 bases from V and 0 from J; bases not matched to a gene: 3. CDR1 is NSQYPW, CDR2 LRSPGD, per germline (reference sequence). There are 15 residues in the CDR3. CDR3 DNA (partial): TGCACCTGCAGTGCATGGGACAGGAGCTCCTAT. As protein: CTCSAWDRSSY. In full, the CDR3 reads CTCSAWDRSSYEQYF. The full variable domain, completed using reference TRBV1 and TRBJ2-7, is VTLLEQNPRWRLVPRGQAVNLRCILKNSQYPWMSWYQQDLQKQLQWLFTLRSPGDKEVKSLPGADYLATRVTDTELRLQVANMSQGRTLYCTCSAWDRSSYEQYFGPGTRLTVL.

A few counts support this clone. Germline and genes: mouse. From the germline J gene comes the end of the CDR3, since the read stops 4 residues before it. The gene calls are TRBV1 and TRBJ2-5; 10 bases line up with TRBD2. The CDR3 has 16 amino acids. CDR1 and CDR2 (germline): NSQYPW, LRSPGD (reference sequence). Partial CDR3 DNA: TGCACCTGCAGTGCAGACGGGACTGGGGAATTGGAC. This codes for CTCSADGTGELD. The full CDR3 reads CTCSADGTGELDTQYF.